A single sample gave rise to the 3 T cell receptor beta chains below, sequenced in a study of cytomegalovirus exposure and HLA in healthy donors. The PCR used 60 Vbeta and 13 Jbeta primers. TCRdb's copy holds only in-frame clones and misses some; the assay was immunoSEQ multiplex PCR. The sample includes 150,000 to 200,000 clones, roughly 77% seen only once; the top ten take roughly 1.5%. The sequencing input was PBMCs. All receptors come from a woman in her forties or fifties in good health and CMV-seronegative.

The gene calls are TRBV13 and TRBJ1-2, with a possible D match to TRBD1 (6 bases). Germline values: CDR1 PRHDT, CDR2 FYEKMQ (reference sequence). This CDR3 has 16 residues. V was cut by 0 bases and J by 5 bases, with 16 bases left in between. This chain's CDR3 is CASSLGDLQGTYGYTF. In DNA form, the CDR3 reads TGTGCCAGCAGCTTAGGGGACCTACAGGGAACTTATGGCTACACCTTC.

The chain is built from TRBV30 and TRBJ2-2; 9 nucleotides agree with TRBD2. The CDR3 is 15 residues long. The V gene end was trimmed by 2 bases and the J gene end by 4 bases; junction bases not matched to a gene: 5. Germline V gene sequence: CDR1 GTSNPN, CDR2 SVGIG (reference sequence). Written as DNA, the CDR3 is TGTGCCTGGAGTATGCTTAGCGGGAGCACCGGGGAGCTGTTTTTT. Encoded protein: CAWSMLSGSTGELFF.

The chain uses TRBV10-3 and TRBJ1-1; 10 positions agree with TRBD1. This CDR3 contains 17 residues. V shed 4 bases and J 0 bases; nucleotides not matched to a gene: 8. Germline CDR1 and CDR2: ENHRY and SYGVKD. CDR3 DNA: TGTGCCATCAGTGGTAGGGGACAGGGGCCCATGAACACTGAAGCTTTCTTT. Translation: CAISGRGQGPMNTEAFF.